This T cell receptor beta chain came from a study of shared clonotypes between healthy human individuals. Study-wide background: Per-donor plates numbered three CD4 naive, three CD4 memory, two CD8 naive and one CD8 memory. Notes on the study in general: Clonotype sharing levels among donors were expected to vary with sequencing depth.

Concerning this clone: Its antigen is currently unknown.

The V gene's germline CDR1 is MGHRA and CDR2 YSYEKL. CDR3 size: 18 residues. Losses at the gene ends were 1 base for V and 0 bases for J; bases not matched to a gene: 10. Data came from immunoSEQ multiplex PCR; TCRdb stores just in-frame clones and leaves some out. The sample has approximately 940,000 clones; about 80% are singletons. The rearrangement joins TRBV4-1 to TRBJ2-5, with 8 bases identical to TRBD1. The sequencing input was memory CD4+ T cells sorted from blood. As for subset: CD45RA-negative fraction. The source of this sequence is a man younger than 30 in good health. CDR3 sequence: CASSQVHPGTGNQETQYF. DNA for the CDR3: TGCGCCAGCAGCCAAGTCCATCCCGGGACAGGTAACCAAGAGACCCAGTACTTC.